The 29 T cell receptor beta chains below were found in one sample sequenced in a study of shared clonotypes between healthy human individuals. Sequencing used immunoSEQ multiplex PCR; TCRdb keeps in-frame clones, though not all of them. The sample holds hundreds of thousands of clones; 90% to 96% are singletons and the top ten take 0.05% to 0.07%. Source material: naive CD4+ T cells sorted from blood. Described subset: CD45RA+ positively selected. Every receptor here comes from a woman younger than 45 in good health.

The rearrangement joins TRBV18 to TRBJ2-7; 9 bases fit TRBD2. The CDR3 loop spans 16 amino acids. Germline trimming cut 2 bases from V and 5 bases from J; bases unmatched to any gene: 10. Looked up from germline, CDR1 is KGHSH and CDR2 is LQKENI. In nucleotides, the CDR3 is TGTGCCAGCTCACCAAAAGGGCTAGCGGGATTTGACGAGCAGTACTTC. Its protein is CASSPKGLAGFDEQYF.

CDR3 nucleotide sequence: TGTGCCAGCTCACCCCTCCAGCGGGAGATAGATACGCAGTATTTT. Its translation: CASSPLQREIDTQYF. V is TRBV18 and J is TRBJ2-3; 8 nucleotides line up with TRBD2. J lost 5 bases, V lost 3 bases, and 7 bases had no gene match. Germline V gives CDR1 KGHSH, CDR2 LQKENI. The CDR3 has 15 amino acids.

V is TRBV28 and J is TRBJ2-1; 8 bases match TRBD2. The length of the CDR3 is 14 residues. Germline lookup yields CDR1 MDHEN and CDR2 SYDVKM. The V segment lost 8 bases and the J segment 5 bases; nucleotides outside the gene matches: 8. Here the CDR3 reads CASWGLVGNNEQFF. The CDR3 bases are TGTGCCAGCTGGGGACTAGTAGGGAACAATGAGCAGTTCTTC.

The chain links TRBV7-6 to TRBJ2-7; TRBD1 is a possible D gene (5 bases). Trimming cost V 9 bases and J 7 bases, with 16 bases left between them. Germline V gene data show CDR1 as SGHVS and CDR2 as FNYEAQ. CDR3 length: 12 residues. This chain's CDR3 is CASSQVMSEQYF. CDR3 nucleotides: TGTGCCAGTTCACAGGTCATGTCGGAGCAGTACTTC. The full variable domain, its missing parts supplied by reference TRBV7-6 and TRBJ2-7, is GAGVSQSPRYKVTKRGQDVALRCDPISGHVSLYWYRQALGQGPEFLTYFNYEAQQDKSGLPNDRFSAERPEGSISTLTIQRTEQRDSAMYRCASSQVMSEQYFGPGTRLTVT.

J is TRBJ2-1 and V is TRBV27; D uncertain. V was cut by 0 bases and J by 1 base, with 7 bases left in between. The germline V gene encodes CDR1 MNHEY and CDR2 SMNVEV (reference sequence). There are 15 residues in the CDR3. Written as DNA, the CDR3 is TGTGCCAGCAGTTTATCCGCGGAGTCCTACAATGAGCAGTTCTTC. The encoded protein is CASSLSAESYNEQFF.

Here the CDR3 reads CASSLWTAEVGQHF. The CDR3 DNA reads as TGTGCCAGCAGTTTATGGACTGCCGAGGTGGGCCAGCATTTT. The rearrangement uses TRBV28 and TRBJ1-5, with D hard to call. Trimming removed 0 bases at V and 12 bases at J, with 15 bases between. CDR1 and CDR2 from the germline V gene are MDHEN and SYDVKM. The CDR3 sequence is 14 residues long.

The rearrangement uses TRBV7-9 and TRBJ1-2; D might be TRBD1 (6 bases). V lost 10 bases and J 6 bases, leaving 21 bases between the germline ends. This CDR3 is 14 amino acids long. Germline CDR1 and CDR2: SEHNR and FQNEAQ (reference sequence). The CDR3 nucleotides read TGTGCCACCTTGGTCGGGGGGCGCGCCCATGGCTACACCTTC. Translation gives CATLVGGRAHGYTF.

The gene calls are TRBV6-5 and TRBJ2-7; no clear D gene. The CDR3 is 14 amino acids. Germline CDR1 MNHEY, CDR2 SVGAGI. V was shortened by 5 bases and J by 2 bases, with 13 bases between the two germline ends. The CDR3 nucleotides are TGTGCCAGCAGTCCGGACCCCCCCACCTACGAGCAGTACTTC. Translation: CASSPDPPTYEQYF.

The V gene is TRBV5-1, the J gene TRBJ1-3; D is uncertain. Germline CDR1 and CDR2: SGHRS and YFSETQ. Between the trimmed V and J ends, which lost 2 bases and 0 bases, there was a span of 6 bases. The CDR3 has 14 amino acids. The CDR3 DNA is TGCGCCAGCAGCTTTGAAGGCTCTGGAAACACCATATATTTT. It encodes CASSFEGSGNTIYF.

This rearrangement joins TRBV7-2 to TRBJ1-5; 8 bases map to TRBD1. V lost 5 bases to trimming and J lost 4 bases; unmatched junction nucleotides: 10. There are 16 residues in the CDR3. The germline V gene has CDR1 SGHTA and CDR2 FQGNSA. In nucleotides, the CDR3 is TGTGCCAGCAGCCCCGGTGGGACAGGACATAATCAGCCCCAGCATTTT. This translates into CASSPGGTGHNQPQHF.

J is TRBJ2-7 and V is TRBV27, with 9 positions matching TRBD2. CDR1 is MNHEY, CDR2 SMNVEV, per germline (reference sequence). V shed 5 bases and J 3 bases; nucleotides not matched to a gene: 8. The length of the CDR3 is 15 residues. CDR3 nucleotides: TGTGCCAGCAGTACACCGGGACTAGCACACTACGAGCAGTACTTC. Encoded protein: CASSTPGLAHYEQYF.

Here the CDR3 reads CASSPGTGRTGELFF. The CDR3 coding sequence is TGTGCCAGCAGTCCCGGGACAGGCCGCACCGGGGAGCTGTTTTTT. This rearrangement joins TRBV28 to TRBJ2-2, with 8 bases that match TRBD1. This CDR3 region has 15 residues. Germline assignment: CDR1 MDHEN and CDR2 SYDVKM. After removal of 5 bases from V and 4 bases from J, the junction contained 6 bases not matched to a gene.

The chain carries TRBV2 and TRBJ2-5; 7 bases are a match to TRBD1. V lost 8 bases, J lost 7 bases, and 10 bases stayed unmatched. Looked up from germline, CDR1 is SNHLY and CDR2 is FYNNEI. This CDR3 is 13 amino acids long. The CDR3 coding sequence is TGTGCCAGCTCAAATACAGGGGATGGGACCCAGTACTTC. Encoded protein: CASSNTGDGTQYF.

The rearrangement links TRBV18 to TRBJ1-2; 9 bases agree with TRBD1. This CDR3 spans 15 amino acids. The J segment lost 4 bases and the V segment lost 4 bases, leaving 7 bases of the junction unmatched. Germline lookup yields CDR1 KGHSH and CDR2 LQKENI. DNA of the CDR3: TGTGCCAGCTCACGGGGGACAGGGACCCTCTATGGCTACACCTTC. Its protein is CASSRGTGTLYGYTF.

The rearrangement links TRBV15 to TRBJ1-5, with D possibly matching TRBD1 (5 bases). There are 16 residues in the CDR3. Germline V lookup: CDR1 LNHNV, CDR2 YYDKDF (reference sequence). Trimming shortened V by 0 bases and J by 0 bases, and 9 bases separated the two germline ends. This CDR3 reads CATSRDGQISNQPQHF. The CDR3 bases are TGTGCCACCAGCAGAGATGGACAAATTAGCAATCAGCCCCAGCATTTT.

The rearrangement joins TRBV5-5 to TRBJ2-7, with D maybe TRBD2 (6 bases). CDR1 is SGHKS and CDR2 is YYEKEE in the germline V gene (reference sequence). With 3 bases removed from V and 7 bases from J, the gap between germline ends came to 11 bases. The CDR3 runs 12 residues. The CDR3: CASSSTSAEQYF. The CDR3 DNA reads TGTGCCAGCAGCTCGACTAGTGCTGAGCAGTACTTC.

The chain joins TRBV28 to TRBJ1-1; the D gene is possibly TRBD1 (5 bases). The germline gives CDR1 MDHEN, CDR2 SYDVKM. V was cut by 4 bases and J by 2 bases, with 20 bases left in between. CDR3 length equals 17 residues. CDR3 loop: CASSSLRGRDQNTEAFF. CDR3 nucleotides: TGTGCCAGCAGTTCTCTTCGTGGTCGGGACCAAAACACTGAAGCTTTCTTT.

V gene TRBV5-4 combines with J gene TRBJ1-2; 7 bases fit TRBD1. The germline V gene encodes CDR1 SGHNT and CDR2 YYREEE (reference sequence). With V trimmed by 6 bases and J by 7 bases, 9 bases remained unmatched. The CDR3 is made up of 13 amino acids. CDR3 nucleotides: TGTGCCAGCACCCCAGAGGGGGCCGGTGGCTACACCTTC. Translating it yields CASTPEGAGGYTF.

This chain uses TRBV15 with TRBJ1-5; maybe TRBD1 (6 bases). V lost 3 bases, J lost 5 bases, and 14 bases lay in between. Germline lookup yields CDR1 LNHNV and CDR2 YYDKDF (reference sequence). The CDR3 runs 15 residues. CDR3 sequence reads: CATSREGGGHQPQHF. CDR3 DNA sequence: TGTGCCACCAGCAGGGAGGGCGGGGGGCATCAGCCCCAGCATTTT.

The V gene is TRBV6-5, the J gene TRBJ2-1; 12 positions match TRBD2. The V gene end was trimmed by 8 bases and the J gene end by 8 bases; junction bases not matched to a gene: 7. The germline CDR1 and CDR2 sequences are MNHEY and SVGAGI. The CDR3 runs 14 residues. CDR3 DNA: TGTGCCAGCCAGCGGCTAGCGGGAGGGTATGAGCAGTTCTTC. This encodes CASQRLAGGYEQFF.

The V call is TRBV18, the J call TRBJ2-5; D ambiguous. Germline CDR1 reads KGHSH; CDR2 reads LQKENI. Trimming took 4 bases from V and 2 from J, leaving 8 bases between them. This CDR3 comprises 13 residues. CDR3 in DNA: TGTGCCAGCTCACTCCGGCAGCAAGAGACCCAGTACTTC. Amino acids: CASSLRQQETQYF.

V usage is TRBV7-9 and J usage is TRBJ2-1; TRBD2 aligns across 11 bases. There are 15 residues in the CDR3. V was pared by 6 bases and J by 7 bases, with 8 bases of the junction left unmatched. The V gene's germline CDR1 is SEHNR and CDR2 FQNEAQ (reference sequence). This CDR3 is CASSRSSGRSNEQFF. The CDR3 DNA reads as TGTGCCAGCAGTCGTTCTAGCGGGAGGAGTAATGAGCAGTTCTTC.

V and J are TRBV5-6 and TRBJ2-3; D gene unclear. The CDR3 extends over 14 amino acids. Germline V gene lookup returns CDR1 SGHDT and CDR2 YYEEEE. V lost 4 bases to trimming and J lost 3 bases, with 12 bases between them. CDR3 protein: CASSRVGLTDTQYF. CDR3 sequence (DNA): TGTGCCAGCAGCAGAGTAGGTTTAACAGATACGCAGTATTTT.

V is TRBV4-1 and J is TRBJ1-5, with 7 bases fitting TRBD1. V shed 2 bases and J 7 bases; nucleotides not matched to a gene: 8. CDR3 length equals 15 residues. Germline values: CDR1 MGHRA, CDR2 YSYEKL. The CDR3 protein is CASSQTTGVGQPQHF. The CDR3 coding sequence is TGCGCCAGCAGCCAAACCACAGGGGTTGGGCAGCCCCAGCATTTT.

The chain is built from TRBV5-1 and TRBJ1-1; no clear D gene. Germline loops: CDR1 SGHRS, CDR2 YFSETQ. This CDR3 has 18 residues. The V end was cut by 4 bases, the J end by 0 bases, with 22 bases between. Here the CDR3 reads CASSRGFWSPDVNTEAFF. DNA of the CDR3: TGCGCCAGCAGCCGCGGGTTTTGGTCCCCAGATGTGAACACTGAAGCTTTCTTT.

J is TRBJ2-3 and V is TRBV2; 8 bases fit TRBD1. The CDR3 is 13 residues long. The J segment lost 7 bases and the V segment lost 7 bases, leaving 7 bases of the junction unmatched. Germline V gene lookup returns CDR1 SNHLY and CDR2 FYNNEI. The CDR3 DNA is TGTGCCAGCATCGGCAGGGGGCACCATACGCAGTATTTT. It yields the protein CASIGRGHHTQYF.

The rearrangement links TRBV12-5 to TRBJ2-1; perhaps D is TRBD1 or TRBD2 (9 bases each). Germline V gene lookup returns CDR1 LGHNT and CDR2 FRNRAP. The CDR3 runs to 16 residues. V lost 6 bases to trimming and J lost 11 bases, with 26 bases between them. CDR3 sequence (DNA): TGTGCTAGTGGCCTTAGCGGGAGCGGGACAGGGCTAAAGCAGTTCTTC. Its translation is CASGLSGSGTGLKQFF.

The CDR3 coding sequence is TGTGCCAGCAGCAACAACGAGCAGTACTTC. Translating gives CASSNNEQYF. The chain has TRBV5-5 and TRBJ2-7; D is unclear. The CDR3 covers 10 residues. Germline V gene lookup returns CDR1 SGHKS and CDR2 YYEKEE (reference sequence). The V gene lost 4 bases and the J gene lost 5 bases, with 4 bases spanning the gap.

This clone was found once. This chain connects TRBV6-1 to TRBJ1-5; perhaps TRBD1 as D (5 bases). The germline V and J ends were trimmed by 11 bases and 5 bases, with 19 bases remaining between them. Germline assignment: CDR1 MNHNS and CDR2 SASEGT. This CDR3 is 14 amino acids long. In DNA, the CDR3 is TGTGCCGTAGCTATCGGGACTCCTGATCAGCCCCAGCATTTT. Translating gives CAVAIGTPDQPQHF.